This T cell receptor beta chain stems from a study of T cells after yellow fever vaccination. Study observations and caveats: Reappearing after the booster were most of the clones from primary vaccination (about 95% CD4, about 87% CD8). Compared with primary, the secondary response was weaker and peaked at day 5, not 15. Only a minor proportion of clonotypes was detected across both CD4 and CD8 compartments.

This clonotype appeared many times. Antigen: not known. Each CDR3 protein gets one entry after TCRdb re-called the 5' RACE reads with MiXCR. The sample lists about 250,000 distinct CDR3 sequences, roughly 4% occurring once. Germline lookup yields CDR1 MNHEY and CDR2 SVGAGI. V shed 2 bases and J 0 bases; nucleotides not matched to a gene: 3. The length of the CDR3 is 15 residues. This sample comprised PBMCs, obtained 15 days after the yellow fever booster vaccination. The chain employs TRBV6-5 and TRBJ1-2; 7 positions match TRBD1. The TCR originated in a man between 18 and 35 years old who received the YFV17D yellow fever vaccine. In DNA form, the CDR3 reads TGTGCCAGCAGTTACAGGGGGCGCACTAACTATGGCTACACCTTC. Translated: CASSYRGRTNYGYTF.